These T cell receptor beta chains were read from a single sample in a study of CD8 T cells in ankylosing spondylitis. TCRdb recomputed calls from the 5' RACE reads with MiXCR, one row per CDR3 protein. The sample consists of 30,000 to 35,000 distinct CDR3 sequences, approximately 28% of them appearing once. Specimen: synovial fluid, either unsorted or a sorted T cell fraction (not recorded which). The receptors were sampled from a male donor with ankylosing spondylitis. Each CDR3 is given with its conserved first and last residue. The order of the fields is J gene, D gene, CDR3 length, V gene, clone size, CDR3 DNA, CDR3 protein. The D gene is left open where the match is weak. Rows may omit the clone size; those that give it use once, few, many or a size class.

TRBJ2-5 | . | 15 | TRBV4-1 | . | TGCGCCAGCAGCTCAGCGCGGAAAATCCAAGAGACCCAGTACTTC | CASSSARKIQETQYF
TRBJ2-3 | TRBD2 | 15 | TRBV7-8 | few | TGTGCCAGCAGCTTTTCTAGCGGGAGACGGGATACGCAGTATTTT | CASSFSSGRRDTQYF
TRBJ1-2 | . | 14 | TRBV20-1 | few | TGCAGTGCTAGAGTCCGGGTAAATTTCTATGGCTACACCTTC | CSARVRVNFYGYTF
TRBJ1-1 | . | 11 | TRBV29-1 | . | TGCAGCGTTGTACGGCTCGGGGAAGCTTTCTTT | CSVVRLGEAFF
TRBJ2-6 | . | 13 | TRBV12-3/TRBV12-4 | many | TGTGCCAGCAGCCTTCCCGGGGCCAACGTCCTGACTTTC | CASSLPGANVLTF
TRBJ2-7 | TRBD2 | 13 | TRBV2 | many | TGTGCCAGCGGGACTAGCGTACCCTACGAGCAGTACTTC | CASGTSVPYEQYF
TRBJ2-3 | TRBD2 | 14 | TRBV20-1 | . | TGCAGTGCTGCCGGGACTAGGTCCACAGATACGCAGTATTTT | CSAAGTRSTDTQYF
TRBJ2-1 | TRBD1 | 17 | TRBV19 | . | TGTGCCAGCTGGGGGTCAGGGGGTCCCAGCTCCTACAATGAGCAGTTCTTC | CASWGSGGPSSYNEQFF
TRBJ2-1 | . | 15 | TRBV24-1 | few | TGTGCCACCAGTGCCCTGGCAGACTCCTACAATGAGCAGTTCTTC | CATSALADSYNEQFF
TRBJ2-1 | . | 16 | TRBV10-1 | many | TGCGCCAGCAGTGAGTCGTCCCGGGACACATACAATGAGCAGTTCTTC | CASSESSRDTYNEQFF
TRBJ1-3 | . | 14 | TRBV12-3/TRBV12-4 | . | TGTGCCAGCAGTTTTGGAGACGCTGGAAACACCATATATTTT | CASSFGDAGNTIYF
TRBJ1-2 | . | 10 | TRBV29-1 | . | TGCAGCGTTGCCGAATATGGCTACACCTTC | CSVAEYGYTF
TRBJ2-3 | . | 12 | TRBV12-3/TRBV12-4 | . | TGTGCCAGCAGTTTTGGCACAGATACGCAGTATTTT | CASSFGTDTQYF
TRBJ2-4 | . | 15 | TRBV27 | few | TGTGCCAGCAGGTTTTCTTTCGACGCCAAAAACATTCAGTACTTC | CASRFSFDAKNIQYF
TRBJ1-5 | . | 15 | TRBV5-5 | . | TGTGCCAGCACGCCGACAGGCTATAGCAATCAGCCCCAGCATTTT | CASTPTGYSNQPQHF
TRBJ2-5 | . | 13 | TRBV7-8 | few | TGTGCCAGCAGCTTAGGACAGCGCGAGACCCAGTACTTC | CASSLGQRETQYF
TRBJ2-1 | . | 14 | TRBV18 | . | TGTGCCAGCTCCCCCTTGCCCCCCTACAATGAGCAGTTCTTC | CASSPLPPYNEQFF
TRBJ2-3 | . | 13 | TRBV6-1 | . | TGTGCCAGCAGTGAAAGGGCAGGGGATACGCAGTATTTT | CASSERAGDTQYF
TRBJ2-3 | TRBD2 | 18 | TRBV24-1 | . | TGTGCCACCAGCGCCACAGGGACTAGCGGTTCTAGCACAGATACGCAGTATTTT | CATSATGTSGSSTDTQYF
TRBJ1-2 | . | 14 | TRBV4-1 | . | TGCGCCAGCAGCCAAGAATGGCTTAACTATGGCTACACCTTC | CASSQEWLNYGYTF
TRBJ2-1 | . | 13 | TRBV3-1 | . | TGTGCCAGCAGCCATTTACGGCGGTATGAGCAGTTCTTC | CASSHLRRYEQFF
TRBJ2-2 | TRBD2 | 20 | TRBV24-1 | few | TGTGCCACCAGTGATTCAAGGCTAGCGGGAGAACCAATTAACACCGGGGAGCTGTTTTTT | CATSDSRLAGEPINTGELFF
TRBJ2-3 | . | 13 | TRBV7-9 | few | TGTGCCAGTGATATTCAATCCACAGATACGCAGTATTTT | CASDIQSTDTQYF
TRBJ2-1 | TRBD2 | 16 | TRBV5-1 | . | TGCGCCAGCAGCTTGGCCCGACTAGCGGGCTACAATGAGCAGTTCTTC | CASSLARLAGYNEQFF
TRBJ2-1 | . | 13 | TRBV7-6 | many | TGTGCCAGCAGCCCAGGGGGGACCTCTGAGCAGTTCTTC | CASSPGGTSEQFF
TRBJ2-5 | . | 15 | TRBV24-1 | many | TGTGCCACCAGTGATTTTTCGGGGCGACAAGAGACCCAGTACTTC | CATSDFSGRQETQYF
TRBJ2-5 | TRBD2 | 18 | TRBV6-1 | . | TGTGCCATCAGTGAAGGGCTGGGACTAGAGAGAATTCGGGAGACCCAGTACTTC | CAISEGLGLERIRETQYF
TRBJ2-3 | TRBD2 | 16 | TRBV13 | few | TGTGCCAGCAGCCCCCCGGGGGGAGGAAGCACAGATACGCAGTATTTT | CASSPPGGGSTDTQYF
TRBJ1-6 | . | 15 | TRBV4-1 | many | TGCGCCAGCACCCCATGGTTTGGCTCTAATTCACCCCTCCACTTT | CASTPWFGSNSPLHF
TRBJ1-6 | . | 14 | TRBV7-9 | . | TGTGCCAGCAGCTTAGTCCAGGGGAATTCACCCCTCCACTTT | CASSLVQGNSPLHF
TRBJ2-1 | . | 17 | TRBV7-6 | few | TGTGCCAGCAGCTTAAGTGATCGAGGGGGGGACTACAATGAGCAGTTCTTC | CASSLSDRGGDYNEQFF
TRBJ2-7 | TRBD1 | 15 | TRBV28 | . | TGTGCCAGCAGTCCAATCGTGACAGGGGGCGGCGAGCAGTACTTC | CASSPIVTGGGEQYF
TRBJ2-3 | . | 16 | TRBV12-3/TRBV12-4 | . | TGTGCCAGCAGTTTTAACCCCGAACTCATCACAGATACGCAGTATTTT | CASSFNPELITDTQYF
TRBJ1-1 | . | 12 | TRBV7-9 | . | TGTGCCAGCAGCTTCATGAACACTGAAGCTTTCTTT | CASSFMNTEAFF
TRBJ2-5 | TRBD1 | 13 | TRBV15 | . | TGTGCCACCAGCAGGGACAGGGGCGAGACCCAGTACTTC | CATSRDRGETQYF
TRBJ1-2 | . | 11 | TRBV19 | . | TGTGCCAGTACCTCAGGGTACGGCTACACCTTC | CASTSGYGYTF
TRBJ2-1 | . | 15 | TRBV7-6 | few | TGTGCCAGCAGCCATCGAGCATCCTCCTACAATGAGCAGTTCTTC | CASSHRASSYNEQFF
TRBJ2-1 | . | 14 | TRBV29-1 | . | TGCAGCGTTTCGACCCGGGGAGCCTACAATGAGCAGTTCTTC | CSVSTRGAYNEQFF
TRBJ1-1 | . | 12 | TRBV4-1 | . | TGCGCCAGCAGCCCCGCAGGGGCTGAAGCTTTCTTT | CASSPAGAEAFF
TRBJ2-7 | . | 12 | TRBV6-6 | few | TGTGCCACCGGGAACACCATTCGAGAGCAGTACTTC | CATGNTIREQYF
TRBJ2-6 | . | 15 | TRBV27 | . | TGTGCCAGCAGTAAGGACAGTTACGGGGCCAACGTCCTGACTTTC | CASSKDSYGANVLTF
TRBJ2-7 | TRBD2 | 13 | TRBV29-1 | few | TGCAGCGTAGGAGGACTAGAATTGTACGAGCAGTACTTC | CSVGGLELYEQYF
TRBJ2-5 | . | 12 | TRBV29-1 | . | TGCAGCGGTATCAGGGAGGAAGAGACCCAGTACTTC | CSGIREEETQYF
TRBJ1-2 | TRBD1 | 15 | TRBV3-1 | few | TGTGCCAGCAGCCCCTACACGGCAGGGGGTTATGGCTACACCTTC | CASSPYTAGGYGYTF
TRBJ2-5 | . | 14 | TRBV6-1 | . | TGTGCCAGCAGTGCAGGGGAGGGGCAAGAGACCCAGTACTTC | CASSAGEGQETQYF
TRBJ2-1 | . | 13 | TRBV7-9 | few | TGTGCCAGCAGGGACGACAGTCACAATGAGCAGTTCTTC | CASRDDSHNEQFF
TRBJ2-1 | . | 14 | TRBV12-3/TRBV12-4 | . | TGTGCCAGCAGGAGACTAGGCTCCTACAATGAGCAGTTCTTC | CASRRLGSYNEQFF
TRBJ2-4 | . | 14 | TRBV12-3/TRBV12-4 | . | TGTGCCAGCAGTTTAGACGGCCCAGCAGACATTCAGTACTTC | CASSLDGPADIQYF